What follows describes a single TCR beta chain. It lacks a known antigen. Base quality data are lacking; no much larger clone is found one base away. This sample is drawn from a study of blood T cell repertoires in COVID-19 (dated by TCRdb to 2020 to 2021). Study-level background: Samples covering the acute and convalescent phases of COVID-19 were provided by collaborators in the United States, Italy and Spain. The prospective study material was composed of cDNA or gDNA derived from T cells, B-cell-depleted T cells, or PBMCs. Deeply sampled blood TCRbeta repertoires from subjects exposed to, actively infected with, or recovered from COVID-19 were included in the dataset. The repertoires were made available in a free public database intended to serve as a resource for research on the immune response to SARS-CoV-2. Samples were obtained from the ongoing ImmuneRACE study (first 160 participants) and from 1,254 subjects provided by 6 global collaborators. Sample metadata almost always included a de-identified subject ID, COVID-19 status, age in years and sex. Where available, HLA class I and class II types were taken from metadata supplied by the sample provider and were not determined by assay-based typing. The paper's findings and limits, for the study overall: Clinical and demographic metadata were provided uncurated, with the amount varying by source and participant.

From a lookup of the germline V gene, CDR1 and CDR2 are MNHEY and SVGAGI. At the junction V is shortened by 2 bases and J by 0 bases, with 11 bases in between. Counted from cysteine to phenylalanine, this CDR3 has 15 amino acids. Left in the record is the CDR3 DNA by itself, 45 bases read in frame from the first base. TCRbeta CDR3 regions were amplified from genomic DNA using the immunoSEQ Assay, a bias-controlled multiplex PCR. Per the source publication's procedure: Within the assay, amplification of reference gene primers was used to estimate how many nucleated cells each sample contained. To quantify the absolute abundance of each unique TCRbeta CDR3 rearrangement, sequence reads were collapsed and filtered. Productive Simpson clonality was computed per sample as the square root of Simpson's diversity index over productive rearrangements. Not all clones reach the TCRdb copy of this immuneACCESS table, which keeps in-frame sequences only. Checked studies attribute under half of the gap to unresolved V genes and leave the rest unexplained. Clone size and the V and J calls come from that table; the DNA yielded D and trimming. The sample table lists approximately 220,000 clones, more than 85% of them with a count of one. Of the sample, less than 0.75% is held by the ten largest clones.

Whole blood was collected in K2EDTA tubes by collaborating institutions according to the institutions' own protocols. For TCRbeta analysis, collaborators shipped samples as frozen whole blood, isolated PBMCs, or DNA extracted from either of those sample types. The sequence was obtained from a man aged 40-49 years with acute or convalescent COVID-19. The chain is made from TRBV6-5 and TRBJ2-7, with TRBD1 as a weak D call on 6 bases. The sequenced sample was peripheral blood. The CDR3 protein: CASSYPTGSSYEQYF. The nucleotide sequence reads TGTGCCAGCAGTTACCCAACAGGGAGCTCCTACGAGCAGTACTTC.